This TCR beta chain came from a study of blood T cell repertoires in COVID-19 (dated by TCRdb to 2019 to 2021). Looking at the study overall: Collaborator samples came from the United States, Italy and Spain and covered acute and convalescent phases of COVID-19. Subjects who had been exposed to COVID-19, were actively infected with it, or had recovered from it provided the deeply sampled blood TCRbeta repertoires that made up the dataset. Where available, HLA class I and class II types were obtained from metadata supplied by the sample provider rather than from assay-based typing. Samples were obtained from the ongoing ImmuneRACE study (first 160 participants) and from 1,000 to 1,500 subjects provided by 6 global collaborators. The prospective study material was composed of cDNA or gDNA derived from T cells, B-cell-depleted T cells, or PBMCs. The sample metadata nearly always contained a de-identified subject ID, COVID-19 status, age in years and sex. A freely available public database, intended as a resource for researchers studying the immune response to SARS-CoV-2, is where the repertoires were released. General findings and caveats noted by the study authors: How much clinical and demographic metadata was included differed by source and by participant, and the metadata was provided uncurated.

At one collaborating source in Seattle, patients were enrolled during active infection and were followed longitudinally through the course of disease. Whole blood was collected in K2EDTA tubes by collaborating institutions according to the institutions' own protocols. For TCRbeta analysis, collaborators shipped samples in one of three forms: frozen whole blood, isolated PBMCs, or DNA extracted from either of those sample types. As regards this clone: The antigen this receptor binds is unknown. The sample holds no much larger clone one base away, and base qualities are not on file.

The immunoSEQ Assay, a bias-controlled multiplex PCR, was used to amplify TCRbeta CDR3 regions from genomic DNA. Concerning the study's data processing: The number of nucleated cells in each sample was estimated from the amplification of reference gene primers within the assay. To quantify the absolute abundance of each unique TCRbeta CDR3 rearrangement, sequence reads were collapsed and filtered. For each sample, productive Simpson clonality was calculated as the square root of Simpson's diversity index over productive rearrangements. Held by TCRdb, this immuneACCESS table contains in-frame sequences only and omits some clones. Under half of the omission traces to an unresolved V gene where checked; the cause of the rest is unknown. Clone size and V and J calls were adopted from that table, with D and trimming inferred from the DNA. The sample records 200,000 to 250,000 clones, around 90% of which are singletons. Of the sample, about 0.8% falls within the top ten clones.

The germline V gene provides CDR1 MDHEN and CDR2 SYDVKM. Trimming removed 7 bases from V and 5 bases from J, leaving 12 bases between the germline ends. Spanning cysteine to phenylalanine, the CDR3 consists of 13 amino acids. The retained sequence is limited to the CDR3, 39 bases, with the frame set at the first base. Specimen: peripheral blood. The receptor comes from a man in his sixties with COVID-19, enrolled during active disease. The chain is made from TRBV28 and TRBJ2-4; the D gene is possibly TRBD1, with 6 bases matching. The sequenced DNA is TGTGCCAGCACCCAATACAGGGAAAACATTCAGTACTTC. This gives the protein CASTQYRENIQYF.